The present T cell receptor (beta chain) was sequenced within a study of CD8 T cells in Susac syndrome. The RNA, 0.5 to 1 ug, was put through reverse transcription using random hexamers. The immunoSEQ assay covered 54 Vbeta and 13 Jbeta segments for CDR3. Via MiXCR, TCRdb re-called the immunoSEQ multiplex PCR reads, giving one row per CDR3 protein. The repertoire has 20,000 or so distinct CDR3 sequences, approximately 96% of them found once; the top ten carry around 0.21%. Germline CDR1 LGHNA, CDR2 YSLEER. V gave up 0 bases and J gave up 3 bases, with 18 bases separating them. The CDR3 runs 18 residues. The CD8+ and CD4+ T cells were negatively isolated, with the TEMRA cells enriched by FACS. Whole-study findings and limits: It was acknowledged by the study that relatively few individuals were included in its TCR sequencing and HLA analysis.

Points on this clonotype: Antigen specificity is unknown.

Material for sequencing was CD8+ T cells from PBMCs. The gene calls are TRBV4-3 and TRBJ2-1; no clear D gene. This TCR was recovered from a human donor in good health. The CDR3 coding sequence is TGCGCCAGCAGCCAAGAACGGTTATCCACGGGTGGCTACAATGAGCAGTTCTTC. This codes for CASSQERLSTGGYNEQFF.